This T cell receptor beta chain appears in the sequencing data of a study of CD8+ T cells in alopecia areata. Study in general: Treated patients swallowed 5 to 10 mg of oral tofacitinib twice daily.

Overall study results and limits: TCRs were shared less clearly across patients than in mice, possibly for HLA-related reasons. The study found tofacitinib significantly decreased scalp clonality and expanded CD8+ clones among the top 100.

Treatment described: oral pan-JAK inhibitor, 5-10 mg twice daily. Germline V gives CDR1 SGHNT, CDR2 YYREEE (reference sequence). Trimming left V 4 bases short and J 7 bases short, with 8 bases between. CDR3 length: 12 amino acids. Following RNA extraction, reverse transcription yielded cDNA that acted as the sequencing template. The repertoire was sequenced with immunoSEQ multiplex PCR; TCRdb's copy has only in-frame clones and lacks some. The sample has some 180,000 clones, about 47% seen once; the top ten hold over 9.5%. With regard to this clone: Its antigen remains unidentified.

The source was CD8+ T cells sorted from blood, collected at roughly week 53, from a patient treated with tofacitinib. The sequence came from a human donor with alopecia areata. V usage is TRBV5-4 and J usage is TRBJ2-2, with D possibly matching TRBD1 (6 bases). CDR3 sequence reads: CASSPDSGELFF. CDR3 bases: TGTGCCAGCAGCCCGGACAGCGGGGAGCTGTTTTTT.